Listed here are 14 T cell receptor beta chains from one sample, sequenced in a study of neurological immune-mediated disorders. TCRdb itself ran the 5' RACE reads through MiXCR, one entry per CDR3 protein. The data show fewer than 50,000 distinct CDR3 sequences, 10% to 15% seen once. The time point is: longitudinal time-point 3. Source material: PBMCs. Every receptor here comes from a male donor with HTLV-1-associated myelopathy (HAM/TSP).

This clonotype has ten or more counts. The rearrangement uses TRBV20-1 and TRBJ2-5, with a tentative D call TRBD2 (5 bases). CDR1 and CDR2 (germline): DFQATT, SNEGSKA (reference sequence). The CDR3 consists of 15 residues. With 0 bases removed from V and 5 bases from J, the gap between germline ends came to 16 bases. The CDR3 region has the DNA TGCAGTGCTAGAGATCGGCGGGTGGGGTGGGAGACCCAGTACTTC. It codes for CSARDRRVGWETQYF.

In this sample, this clonotype turned up a few times. The rearrangement uses TRBV28 and TRBJ2-7, with 7 nucleotides matching TRBD1. The length of the CDR3 is 16 residues. V lost 5 bases and J lost 1; bases outside the gene matches: 11. Germline assignment: CDR1 MDHEN and CDR2 SYDVKM. The CDR3 coding sequence is TGTGCCAGCAGTCTTGAAAGGGACAGCGGATCCTACGAGCAGTACTTC. It specifies CASSLERDSGSYEQYF.

There are many counts of this clonotype. V usage is TRBV7-9 and J usage is TRBJ2-7, with TRBD2 identical over 13 bases. CDR3 length equals 16 residues. Trimming took 5 bases from V and 2 from J; bases not matched to a gene: 6. CDR1 and CDR2 from the germline V gene are SEHNR and FQNEAQ (reference sequence). CDR3 in DNA: TGTGCCAGCAGCCCGCCAGGGACTAGCGGGGCCTACGAGCAGTACTTC. Translating gives CASSPPGTSGAYEQYF.

This clonotype was recorded at least ten times. J is TRBJ2-7 and V is TRBV19; D is perhaps TRBD2 (7 bases). V lost 3 bases to trimming and J lost 4 bases, with 13 bases between them. The CDR3 has 14 amino acids. Germline CDR1 is LNHDA and CDR2 is SQIVND (reference sequence). The CDR3 DNA follows: TGTGCCAGTAGTATGGGGGGGCGTTTGTACGAGCAGTACTTC. It yields the protein CASSMGGRLYEQYF.

This clonotype has only one observation. Given the absence of the conserved phenylalanine or tryptophan at the CDR3 end, a read error is likely. Because the CDR3's place on the DNA is in doubt, the DNA is left out and the CDR3 is given as listed by TCRdb. This chain links TRBV7-9 with TRBJ2-5. Germline lookup yields CDR1 SEHNR and CDR2 FQNEAQ (reference sequence). The CDR3 totals 11 residues, both ends included. CDR3 amino acids: CASKIAETQHL.

Ten or more counts support this clonotype. This chain uses TRBV29-1 with TRBJ2-7, with 7 bases lining up with TRBD1. With V trimmed by 6 bases and J by 3 bases, 2 bases remained unmatched. The CDR3 sequence is 11 residues long. CDR1 and CDR2 (germline): SQVTM, ANQGSEA. The CDR3 loop is CSVQGDYEQYF. CDR3 DNA: TGCAGCGTGCAGGGGGACTACGAGCAGTACTTC.

Concerning this clonotype: Possible read error: a much larger clone is one base away. This chain connects TRBV7-3 to TRBJ2-2, with 13 positions matching TRBD2. Trimming cost V 5 bases and J 9 bases; bases outside gene matches: 18. Germline V gene data show CDR1 as SGHTA and CDR2 as FQGTGA. This CDR3 comprises 19 residues. CDR3 DNA sequence: TGTGCCAGCAGCCTCACCCGGACTAGCGGGGGATTGAGTACCAGGGAGCTGTTTTTT. This sequence encodes CASSLTRTSGGLSTRELFF.

This clonotype was observed many times. This chain's CDR3 is CASTSLGKIGEKLFF. DNA for the CDR3: TGTGCCAGCACCTCCCTAGGGAAGATCGGTGAAAAACTGTTTTTT. V is TRBV5-8 and J is TRBJ1-4; no clear D gene. The V end lost 6 bases, the J end lost 7 bases, and 19 bases lay between the germline ends. Germline-derived CDR1 and CDR2 are SGHTS and YDEGEE. This CDR3 is 15 amino acids long.

In its sample, this clonotype was seen many times. V and J are TRBV5-1 and TRBJ2-5; D not resolved. Germline-derived CDR1 and CDR2 are SGHRS and YFSETQ. The CDR3 covers 13 residues. Trimming removed 2 bases from V and 1 base from J, with 6 bases in between. The CDR3 nucleotides are TGCGCCAGCAGCTTATCCCTCCAAGAGACCCAGTACTTC. Protein: CASSLSLQETQYF.

This sequence joins TRBV15 and TRBJ1-1; TRBD1 matches 8 bases. The CDR3 has 14 residues. Germline V gene sequence: CDR1 LNHNV, CDR2 YYDKDF (reference sequence). The junction had 8 bases not matched to a gene; V was cut back by 5 bases and J by 6 bases. CDR3 region: CATSQDRAIAEAFF. The DNA for the CDR3 is TGTGCCACCAGCCAGGACAGGGCAATCGCTGAAGCTTTCTTT.

This clonotype showed up many times. The chain uses TRBV5-1 and TRBJ2-1; 11 nucleotides align to TRBD2. Unmatched junction bases numbered 7, after V lost 0 bases and J lost 2 bases. CDR3 length: 18 amino acids. The germline V gene has CDR1 SGHRS and CDR2 YFSETQ. DNA for the CDR3: TGCGCCAGCAGCTTGGGACTAGCGGGGAAAGCCACCTACAATGAGCAGTTCTTC. Its protein is CASSLGLAGKATYNEQFF.

This clonotype was detected many times. The chain carries TRBV4-2 and TRBJ1-5, with a weak D call TRBD1 (6 bases). CDR1 is LGHNA and CDR2 is YNFKEQ in the germline V gene. Trimming stripped 3 bases from V and 4 bases from J, with 13 bases between. The CDR3 covers 15 residues. CDR3 coding DNA: TGTGCCAGCAGCCAGCTAGACAGGCGGAATCAGCCCCAGCATTTT. Amino acids: CASSQLDRRNQPQHF.

This clonotype was found many times. J is TRBJ1-1 and V is TRBV5-5; D remains unclear. With 0 bases removed from V and 13 bases from J, the gap between germline ends came to 22 bases. Per germline, CDR1 SGHKS and CDR2 YYEKEE (reference sequence). This CDR3 has 15 amino acids. The CDR3 coding sequence is TGTGCCAGCAGCTTGGCGGACGGCCCACTCTGGGAGGGTTTCTTT. This codes for CASSLADGPLWEGFF.

In its sample, this clonotype was seen many times. V is TRBV7-9 and J is TRBJ2-6, with D perhaps TRBD2 (5 bases). The CDR3 length is 16 residues. Trimming took off 5 bases at V and 1 base at J, with 12 bases between the two ends. From germline, CDR1 is SEHNR and CDR2 FQNEAQ (reference sequence). CDR3 residues: CASSRVLGSGANVLTF. CDR3 nucleotides: TGTGCCAGCAGCCGAGTACTAGGTTCTGGGGCCAACGTCCTGACTTTC.